This T cell receptor (beta chain) was captured by sequencing in a study of cytomegalovirus exposure and HLA in healthy donors. General observations from the study: Productive rates of about 87% or about 30% were seen for most TCR beta V segments in an earlier analysis.

Worth noting for this clone: Its matching antigen is unknown.

Primers included in the PCR were 60 Vbeta and 13 Jbeta primers. Sequenced by immunoSEQ multiplex PCR; TCRdb stores in-frame clones only, minus some. The repertoire has under 90,000 clones, approximately 90% of them found once; the top ten carry less than 2.5%. The clonotype comes from a man aged 18 to 29 in good health and CMV-seronegative. The material sequenced was PBMCs.

The CDR3 is CASSAGTDYEQYF. CDR3 nucleotide sequence: TGTGCCAGCAGCGCTGGGACAGACTACGAGCAGTACTTC. The chain combines TRBV9 with TRBJ2-7; 7 nucleotides line up with TRBD1. Germline assignment: CDR1 SGDLS and CDR2 YYNGEE. Losses at the gene ends were 3 bases for V and 3 bases for J; bases not matched to a gene: 3. The CDR3 extends over 13 amino acids.